The entry that follows covers one T cell receptor beta chain sequence. The sample belongs to a study of blood T cell repertoires in COVID-19. This CDR3 contains 12 residues. The V end lost 1 base, the J end lost 10 bases, and 7 bases lay between the germline ends. Profiled with immunoSEQ multiplex PCR; TCRdb holds only in-frame clones, not every one. The data hold around 170,000 clones, with roughly 77% observed a single time. This sequence joins TRBV12-3 or TRBV12-4 and TRBJ2-2; D unresolved. The sequence came from a man between 65 and 80 years old with active or convalescent COVID-19. The sequenced sample consisted of peripheral blood. For the CDR3, the DNA is TGTGCCAGCAGTTTAGGGCCAGAGGAGCTGTTTTTT. It codes for CASSLGPEELFF.